The 25 T cell receptor beta chains given below trace back to one sample, sequenced in a study of blood T cell repertoires in COVID-19. TCRdb keeps only in-frame clones here, not all; method: immunoSEQ multiplex PCR. The profile shows about 67,000 clones, approximately 87% of them singletons. What was sequenced was peripheral blood. These receptors originate from a man in his fifties with active COVID-19.

This clone has only a few counts. The rearrangement links TRBV10-1 to TRBJ2-1, with 10 nucleotides matching TRBD2. This CDR3 is built from 15 residues. J lost 8 bases, V lost 2 bases, and 6 bases had no gene match. The V gene's germline CDR1 is WNHNN and CDR2 SYGVQD (reference sequence). In DNA form, the CDR3 reads TGCGCCAGCAGTGAGACCACCCTAGCGGGAGATGAGCAGTTCTTC. This sequence encodes CASSETTLAGDEQFF.

In its sample, this clone was seen once. V gene TRBV24-1 combines with J gene TRBJ1-1; D remains ambiguous. CDR1 and CDR2 from the germline V gene are KGHDR and SFDVKD. The germline V and J ends were trimmed by 2 bases and 1 base, with 7 bases remaining between them. There are 14 residues in the CDR3. The DNA of the CDR3 is TGTGCCACCAGTGATTGGGGAGAGAACACTGAAGCTTTCTTT. Amino acid sequence: CATSDWGENTEAFF.

J is TRBJ2-7 and V is TRBV13; D remains ambiguous. V lost 0 bases and J lost 6, with 12 bases in between. Germline lookup yields CDR1 PRHDT and CDR2 FYEKMQ (reference sequence). The CDR3 consists of 14 residues. As DNA, the CDR3 is TGTGCCAGCAGCTTAGGCCCCCTCCCGGGCGAGCAGTACTTC. Residues: CASSLGPLPGEQYF.

The genes are TRBV7-2 and TRBJ2-1; perhaps TRBD2 as D (6 bases). The CDR3 has 13 amino acids. V gave up 3 bases and J gave up 6 bases, with 9 bases separating them. Germline loops: CDR1 SGHTA, CDR2 FQGNSA. This chain's CDR3 is CASSLGLGNEQFF. The CDR3, as DNA: TGTGCCAGCAGCTTGGGACTGGGCAATGAGCAGTTCTTC.

The V call is TRBV10-3, the J call TRBJ1-2; D is undetermined. CDR3 size: 15 residues. Germline V gives CDR1 ENHRY, CDR2 SYGVKD. V was pared by 5 bases and J by 4 bases, with 17 bases between. The DNA for the CDR3 is TGTGCCATCAGTATAGTCCCCGGGGAGGGCTATGGCTACACCTTC. It yields the protein CAISIVPGEGYGYTF.

The chain joins TRBV27 to TRBJ2-7; 10 bases agree with TRBD2. V was pared by 10 bases and J by 7 bases, with 13 bases of the junction left unmatched. The germline CDR1 and CDR2 sequences are MNHEY and SMNVEV (reference sequence). CDR3 length equals 14 residues. The CDR3 DNA reads as TGTGCCACCAGAACAGCGGGAGGGCCGGGAGAGCAGTACTTC. It encodes CATRTAGGPGEQYF.

Comments on this clone: Germline and junction disagree at one end, which may indicate a read error. The CDR3 spells CASSQESLASGSTNTQYF. For the CDR3, the DNA is TGTGCCAGCAGCCAAGAATCCCTAGCTAGCGGGAGCACAAATACGCAGTATTTT. V usage is TRBV4-2 and J usage is TRBJ2-3; 10 bases fit TRBD2. The CDR3 loop spans 18 amino acids. Germline V gene sequence: CDR1 LGHNA, CDR2 YNFKEQ.

CDR3 bases: TGTGCCACCAGTGATGCGACAGGGGGCCGAGGTCAGCCCCAGCATTTT. Amino acids: CATSDATGGRGQPQHF. The chain is built from TRBV24-1 and TRBJ1-5; TRBD1 agrees at 10 bases. This CDR3 is built from 16 residues. CDR1 is KGHDR and CDR2 is SFDVKD in the germline V gene. J lost 6 bases, V lost 3 bases, and 7 bases had no gene match.

The gene calls are TRBV4-2 and TRBJ2-5, with unresolved D. The CDR3 is 14 residues long. Trimming removed 0 bases from V and 4 bases from J, with 9 bases in between. Germline CDR1 is LGHNA and CDR2 is YNFKEQ. The CDR3 region is CASSQDLVGETQYF. Written as DNA, the CDR3 is TGTGCCAGCAGCCAAGATCTGGTCGGAGAGACCCAGTACTTC.

The chain uses TRBV4-3 and TRBJ2-5, with 9 positions matching TRBD1. The CDR3 is made up of 16 amino acids. In germline, CDR1 is LGHNA, CDR2 YSLEER. Germline trimming cut 0 bases from V and 2 bases from J; bases unmatched to any gene: 4. CDR3 in DNA: TGCGCCAGCAGCCAAGATCTACAGGGGGCGCAAGAGACCCAGTACTTC. Its protein product is CASSQDLQGAQETQYF.

This clone was detected once. The chain is built from TRBV11-3 and TRBJ2-3; 13 nucleotides line up with TRBD2. Germline CDR1 SGHNT, CDR2 YENEEA. This CDR3 is built from 18 residues. V was clipped by 4 bases and J by 2 bases; unmatched bases: 9. The CDR3 DNA reads as TGTGCCAGCAGCTACCCAAAGGGACTAGCGGGGAACACAGATACGCAGTATTTT. Protein: CASSYPKGLAGNTDTQYF.

This clone was recorded once. J is TRBJ1-2 and V is TRBV7-9; a possible D gene is TRBD1 (5 bases). CDR1 SEHNR and CDR2 FQNEAQ come from the germline V gene (reference sequence). This CDR3 comprises 12 residues. V lost 8 bases and J lost 7, with 14 bases in between. The CDR3 reads CASGAGGTGYTF. Written as DNA, the CDR3 is TGTGCCAGCGGGGCCGGGGGGACTGGCTACACCTTC.

The chain couples TRBV5-6 to TRBJ2-6, with 13 bases that match TRBD2. Unmatched junction bases numbered 8, after V lost 4 bases and J lost 13 bases. Germline V gene sequence: CDR1 SGHDT, CDR2 YYEEEE. The CDR3 covers 15 residues. The CDR3 reads CASSIGTSGVIVLTF. Written as DNA, the CDR3 is TGTGCCAGCAGCATCGGGACTAGCGGGGTTATAGTCCTGACTTTC.

The chain couples TRBV18 to TRBJ2-1; D remains ambiguous. Trimming removed 2 bases at V and 0 bases at J, with 8 bases between. Germline values: CDR1 KGHSH, CDR2 LQKENI. The CDR3 extends over 15 amino acids. CDR3: CASSPGSSSYNEQFF. CDR3 DNA sequence: TGTGCCAGCTCACCAGGTTCGAGCTCCTACAATGAGCAGTTCTTC. Full variable domain (rest looked up from reference TRBV18 and TRBJ2-1): NAGVMQNPRHLVRRRGQEARLRCSPMKGHSHVYWYRQLPEEGLKFMVYLQKENIIDESGMPKERFSAEFPKEGPSILRIQQVVRGDSAAYFCASSPGSSSYNEQFFGPGTRLTVL.

The rearrangement links TRBV6-2 or TRBV6-3 to TRBJ2-2, with 7 bases fitting TRBD1. Germline CDR1 and CDR2: MNHEY and SVGEGT. CDR3 length equals 19 residues. V lost 1 base to trimming and J lost 0 bases; unmatched junction nucleotides: 11. The CDR3 is CASSYYSFVGTANTGELFF. The CDR3 DNA sequence: TGTGCCAGCAGTTACTATTCTTTTGTGGGGACAGCGAACACCGGGGAGCTGTTTTTT.

Written as DNA, the CDR3 is TGTGCCAGCAGCAAAACAATAGGAGAGATACAGTACTTC. Translation gives CASSKTIGEIQYF. The chain is built from TRBV3-1 (or the pseudogene TRBV3-2) and TRBJ2-4; D not certain. The V end was cut by 5 bases, the J end by 13 bases, with 18 bases between. The CDR3 is made up of 13 amino acids. Germline CDR1 reads LGHDT; CDR2 reads YNNKEL (reference sequence).

The chain carries TRBV19 and TRBJ1-2, with TRBD1 identical over 8 bases. There are 17 residues in the CDR3. Trimming at V came to 4 bases and at J to 2 bases, leaving 12 bases not matched to a gene. Germline V gene lookup returns CDR1 LNHDA and CDR2 SQIVND (reference sequence). The CDR3 is CASSTGQGRMDNYGYTF. CDR3 bases: TGTGCCAGTAGTACAGGACAGGGAAGGATGGACAACTATGGCTACACCTTC.

This clone was counted a few times. The J gene is TRBJ2-1, the V gene TRBV24-1, with 10 positions matching TRBD2. From germline, CDR1 is KGHDR and CDR2 SFDVKD. Losses at the gene ends were 2 bases for V and 5 bases for J; bases not matched to a gene: 5. This CDR3 is 16 amino acids long. The CDR3 region is CATSDSGLAANNEQFF. Written as DNA, the CDR3 is TGTGCCACCAGTGATTCCGGACTAGCGGCAAACAATGAGCAGTTCTTC.

This clone occurred a few times. The V call is TRBV10-3, the J call TRBJ1-2, with D hard to call. The CDR3 totals 12 residues. Trimming shortened V by 2 bases and J by 9 bases, and 10 bases separated the two germline ends. Germline V gene data show CDR1 as ENHRY and CDR2 as SYGVKD. DNA of the CDR3: TGTGCCATCAGTGAGGGTCGCGGCCGCTACACCTTC. Translation: CAISEGRGRYTF.

V is TRBV2 and J is TRBJ2-1, with D maybe TRBD2 (6 bases). Trimming took off 4 bases at V and 7 bases at J, with 11 bases between the two ends. CDR1 SNHLY and CDR2 FYNNEI come from the germline V gene. The CDR3 sequence is 13 residues long. The CDR3 DNA reads as TGTGCCAGCAGTGTAGTGGGGGGTAATGAGCAGTTCTTC. Its translation: CASSVVGGNEQFF.

The CDR3 loop is CASSSQLYEQYF. DNA of the CDR3: TGTGCCAGCAGCTCCCAACTCTACGAGCAGTACTTC. The chain couples TRBV5-6 to TRBJ2-7; no clear D. CDR3 length: 12 residues. The V and J ends lost 3 bases and 3 bases respectively, with 7 bases between them. In germline, CDR1 is SGHDT, CDR2 YYEEEE.

The chain joins TRBV27 to TRBJ1-2, with 8 positions matching TRBD1. This CDR3 has 19 residues. Per germline, CDR1 MNHEY and CDR2 SMNVEV (reference sequence). Losses at the gene ends were 6 bases for V and 4 bases for J; bases not matched to a gene: 22. This CDR3 is CASRPTPKFWGQESYGYTF. The CDR3 nucleotides read TGTGCCAGCAGGCCTACTCCCAAATTTTGGGGACAGGAGTCCTATGGCTACACCTTC.

The chain carries TRBV28 and TRBJ2-7; tentative D call: TRBD1 (5 bases). V gave up 6 bases and J gave up 2 bases, with 11 bases separating them. CDR3 length: 13 residues. Germline CDR1 MDHEN, CDR2 SYDVKM. This CDR3 is CASSRDRTYEQYF. The DNA of the CDR3 is TGTGCCAGCAGCCGCGACAGAACCTACGAGCAGTACTTC.

This clone was detected only once. The chain combines TRBV28 with TRBJ1-5; D uncertain. Germline loops: CDR1 MDHEN, CDR2 SYDVKM. The length of the CDR3 is 13 residues. Trimming stripped 5 bases from V and 6 bases from J, with 11 bases between. CDR3 DNA sequence: TGTGCCAGCAGTACCGGGAGGACTCAGCCCCAGCATTTT. This encodes CASSTGRTQPQHF.

The table lists this clone with a count of one. The chain links TRBV6-4 to TRBJ2-7; a weak D match, TRBD1 (6 bases). V was cut by 1 base and J by 3 bases, with 7 bases left in between. This CDR3 has 13 residues. Germline values: CDR1 MRHNA, CDR2 SNTAGT. The CDR3 nucleotides read TGTGCCAGCAGTGACTTACAGGGCTACGAGCAGTACTTC. Translated: CASSDLQGYEQYF.